The next 8 T cell receptor beta chains were all read from a single sample in a study of T cell repertoires in cytomegalovirus infection. MiXCR was run by TCRdb on the reads, yielding one entry per CDR3 protein. In the table there are approximately 500,000 distinct CDR3 sequences, around a quarter of which are singletons. Source material: PBMCs. The receptors here all came from a human donor in good health (CMV status not recorded). Some clones in this sample may be carry-over from other donors' samples.

The chain joins TRBV10-3 to TRBJ2-2; D may be TRBD2 (7 bases). The CDR3 covers 16 residues. The V and J ends lost 4 bases and 6 bases respectively, with 18 bases between them. From germline, CDR1 is ENHRY and CDR2 SYGVKD. CDR3 bases: TGTGCCATCAGTGGGCCTAGCGGAGGGGGAGCCGGGGAGCTGTTTTTT. Encoded protein: CAISGPSGGGAGELFF.

Many counts were recorded for this clonotype. V is TRBV12-3 or TRBV12-4 and J is TRBJ1-5; TRBD1 might be the D (6 bases). This CDR3 has 13 amino acids. V lost 3 bases and J 5 bases, leaving 8 bases between the germline ends. This CDR3 reads CASSFRGHQPQHF. The CDR3 DNA follows: TGTGCCAGCAGTTTCAGGGGTCATCAGCCCCAGCATTTT.

The chain uses TRBV27 and TRBJ2-7; D possibly corresponds to TRBD1 (5 bases). This CDR3 is 15 amino acids long. With 6 bases removed from V and 3 bases from J, the gap between germline ends came to 18 bases. The germline gives CDR1 MNHEY, CDR2 SMNVEV (reference sequence). The CDR3: CASRPAGYLDYEQYF. CDR3 bases: TGTGCCAGCAGACCAGCAGGGTACTTGGACTACGAGCAGTACTTC.

This clonotype occurred a few times. This chain connects TRBV2 to TRBJ1-5; D call uncertain. The CDR3 contains 15 residues. V dropped 1 base and J dropped 4 bases, with 11 bases sitting between them. Germline CDR1 SNHLY, CDR2 FYNNEI. The CDR3: CASSEGQAVNQPQHF. The CDR3, as DNA: TGTGCCAGCAGTGAAGGGCAGGCTGTGAATCAGCCCCAGCATTTT.

This clonotype was counted ten times or more. The rearrangement joins TRBV7-8 to TRBJ2-1, with a tentative D call TRBD2 (6 bases). The CDR3 totals 16 residues. Trimming left V 5 bases short and J 9 bases short, with 23 bases between. CDR1 is SGHVS, CDR2 FQNEAQ, per germline. CDR3 DNA: TGTGCCAGCAGCCGCACGGCCAGGGAGGTTAACGGTGAGCAGTTCTTC. It specifies CASSRTAREVNGEQFF.

CDR3 in DNA: TGTGCCTGGAGTGTACAGGATTCTGGAAACACCATATATTTT. This sequence encodes CAWSVQDSGNTIYF. The rearrangement uses TRBV30 and TRBJ1-3, with D maybe TRBD1 (5 bases). Germline assignment: CDR1 GTSNPN and CDR2 SVGIG (reference sequence). The CDR3 extends over 14 amino acids. The V end was cut by 0 bases, the J end by 1 base, with 7 bases between.

Only a few counts were recorded for this clonotype. This chain joins TRBV3-1 and TRBJ1-1; D remains unclear. Germline CDR1 is LGHDT and CDR2 is YNNKEL (reference sequence). The V end was cut by 1 base, the J end by 5 bases, with 5 bases between. The CDR3 spans 12 residues. The CDR3 DNA sequence: TGTGCCAGCAGCCAAGTAAGAACTGAAGCTTTCTTT. Residues: CASSQVRTEAFF.

This chain connects TRBV6-1 to TRBJ2-7; no clear D gene. CDR1 and CDR2 (germline): MNHNS, SASEGT. Between the trimmed V and J ends, which lost 3 bases and 12 bases, there was a span of 12 bases. The CDR3 runs 11 residues. The CDR3 is CASSDQLNRYV. DNA for the CDR3: TGTGCCAGCAGTGATCAACTTAACCGGTACGTC.